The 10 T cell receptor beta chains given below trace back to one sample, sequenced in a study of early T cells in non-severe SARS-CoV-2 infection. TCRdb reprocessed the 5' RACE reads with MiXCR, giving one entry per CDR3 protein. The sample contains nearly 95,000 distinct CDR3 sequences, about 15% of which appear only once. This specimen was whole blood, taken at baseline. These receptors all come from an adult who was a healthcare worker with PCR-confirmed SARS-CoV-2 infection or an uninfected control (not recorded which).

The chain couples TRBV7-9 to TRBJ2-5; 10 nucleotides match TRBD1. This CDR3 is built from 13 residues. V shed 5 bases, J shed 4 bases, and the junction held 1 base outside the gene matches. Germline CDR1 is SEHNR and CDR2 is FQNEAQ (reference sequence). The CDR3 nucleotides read TGTGCCAGCAGCCGACAGGGGGCAGAGACCCAGTACTTC. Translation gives CASSRQGAETQYF.

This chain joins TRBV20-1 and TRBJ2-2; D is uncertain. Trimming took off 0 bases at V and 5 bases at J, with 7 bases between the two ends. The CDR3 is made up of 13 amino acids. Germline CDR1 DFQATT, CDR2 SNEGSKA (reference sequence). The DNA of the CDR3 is TGCAGTGCTAGAGAGGGCGCTACCGGGGAGCTGTTTTTT. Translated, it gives CSAREGATGELFF.

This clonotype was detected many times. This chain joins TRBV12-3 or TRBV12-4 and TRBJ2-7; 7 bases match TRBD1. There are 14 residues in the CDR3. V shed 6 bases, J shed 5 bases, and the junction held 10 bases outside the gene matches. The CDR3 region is CASSVDRDPHEQYF. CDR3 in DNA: TGTGCCAGCAGCGTCGACAGGGATCCTCACGAGCAGTACTTC.

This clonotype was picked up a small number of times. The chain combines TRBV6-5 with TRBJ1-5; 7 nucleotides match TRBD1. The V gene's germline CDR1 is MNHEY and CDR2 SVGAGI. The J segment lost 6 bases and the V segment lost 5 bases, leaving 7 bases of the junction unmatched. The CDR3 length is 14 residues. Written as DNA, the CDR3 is TGTGCCAGCAGTCCAGACAGGGCGGGTCAGCCCCAGCATTTT. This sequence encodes CASSPDRAGQPQHF.

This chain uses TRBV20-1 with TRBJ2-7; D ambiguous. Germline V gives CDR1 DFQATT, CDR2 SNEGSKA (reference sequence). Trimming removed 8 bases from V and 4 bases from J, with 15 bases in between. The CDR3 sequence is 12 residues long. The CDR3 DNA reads TGCAGTACATATCGGAGTGAGTACGAGCAGTACTTC. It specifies CSTYRSEYEQYF.

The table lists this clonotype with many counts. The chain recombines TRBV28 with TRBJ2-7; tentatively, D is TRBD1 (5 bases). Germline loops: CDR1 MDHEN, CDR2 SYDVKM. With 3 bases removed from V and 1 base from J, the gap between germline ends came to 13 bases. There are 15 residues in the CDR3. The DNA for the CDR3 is TGTGCCAGCAGTTTTCTGGTAGGGGTGTCCTACGAGCAGTACTTC. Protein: CASSFLVGVSYEQYF.

The CDR3 region is CASSLHSLGAYEQYF. DNA of the CDR3: TGTGCCAGCAGTTTACATAGCCTAGGGGCCTACGAGCAGTACTTC. The chain recombines TRBV28 with TRBJ2-7; maybe TRBD1 (5 bases). Trimming left V 2 bases short and J 2 bases short, with 13 bases between. Germline V gene lookup returns CDR1 MDHEN and CDR2 SYDVKM. CDR3 length: 15 amino acids.

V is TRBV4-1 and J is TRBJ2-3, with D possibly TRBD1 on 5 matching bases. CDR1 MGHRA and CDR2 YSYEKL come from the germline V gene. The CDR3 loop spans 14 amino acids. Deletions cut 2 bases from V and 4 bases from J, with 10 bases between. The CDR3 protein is CASSQQGRADTQYF. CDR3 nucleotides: TGCGCCAGCAGCCAACAGGGAAGGGCAGATACGCAGTATTTT.

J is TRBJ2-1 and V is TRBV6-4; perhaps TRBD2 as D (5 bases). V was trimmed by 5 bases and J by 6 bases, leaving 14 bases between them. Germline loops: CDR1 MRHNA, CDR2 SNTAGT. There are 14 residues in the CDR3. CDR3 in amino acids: CASSTEAESNEQFF. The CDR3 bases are TGTGCCAGCAGTACCGAAGCGGAGTCCAATGAGCAGTTCTTC.

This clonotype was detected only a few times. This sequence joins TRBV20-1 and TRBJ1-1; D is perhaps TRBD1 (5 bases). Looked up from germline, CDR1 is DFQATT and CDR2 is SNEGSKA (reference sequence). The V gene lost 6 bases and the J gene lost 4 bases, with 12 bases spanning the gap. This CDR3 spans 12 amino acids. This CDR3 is CSALRGGTEAFF. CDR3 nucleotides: TGCAGTGCCCTCCGGGGGGGCACTGAAGCTTTCTTT.